This T cell receptor (beta chain) was sequenced in a study of human versus mouse CDR3 diversity and MHC coevolution. Study results and caveats: Some 1.5 million TCR beta clonotypes were estimated for humans, the largest repertoire. Most of the three human donors had the lowest clonal inequality.

About this clone itself: The target antigen is unknown.

With 5 bases clipped from V and 4 bases from J, the junction kept 0 bases outside the gene matches. Germline-derived CDR1 and CDR2 are SEHNR and FQNEAQ (reference sequence). There are 14 residues in the CDR3. The assay was immunoSEQ multiplex PCR, and TCRdb's table has in-frame clones only and misses some. The data contain about 60,000 clones, 94% of them singletons. The clonotype originates from a person in their sixties in good health. Material for sequencing was naive CD4+ T cells from blood. Subset defined: CD45RO-negative CD62L-positive naive CD4 T cells. J is TRBJ1-4 and V is TRBV7-9, with 11 bases fitting TRBD1. The CDR3 DNA sequence: TGTGCCAGCAGCGGGACAGGGGGTAATGAAAAACTGTTTTTT. As protein: CASSGTGGNEKLFF.